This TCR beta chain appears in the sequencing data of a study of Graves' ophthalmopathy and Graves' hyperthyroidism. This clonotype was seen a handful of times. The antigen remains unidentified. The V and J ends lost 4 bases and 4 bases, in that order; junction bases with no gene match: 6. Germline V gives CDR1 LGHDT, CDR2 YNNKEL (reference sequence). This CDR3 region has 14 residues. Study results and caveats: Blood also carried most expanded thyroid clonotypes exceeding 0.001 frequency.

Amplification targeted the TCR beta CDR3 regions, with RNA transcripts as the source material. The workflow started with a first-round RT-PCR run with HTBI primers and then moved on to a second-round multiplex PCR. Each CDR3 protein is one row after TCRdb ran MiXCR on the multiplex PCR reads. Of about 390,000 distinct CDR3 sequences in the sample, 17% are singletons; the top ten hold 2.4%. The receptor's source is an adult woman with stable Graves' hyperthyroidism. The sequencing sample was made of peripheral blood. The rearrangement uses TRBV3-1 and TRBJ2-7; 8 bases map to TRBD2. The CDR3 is CASSRTTGGYEQYF. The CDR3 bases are TGTGCCAGCAGCCGAACGACGGGAGGGTACGAGCAGTACTTC.